Listed below are T cell receptor beta chains from one sample, sequenced in a study of T cell responses to AZD1222 COVID-19 vaccine. The assay was immunoSEQ multiplex PCR, and TCRdb's table has in-frame clones only and misses some. Altogether around 75,000 clones are present, roughly 88% being singletons, with the ten largest covering less than 12%. The material was peripheral blood, obtained 28 days after the second dose of the MenACWY control vaccine. These receptor sequences come from an adult who received the MenACWY meningococcal vaccine as a control. CDR3s include the opening cysteine and the closing phenylalanine or tryptophan. The D gene is left open where the match is weak.

TRBV11-2	TRBJ2-3	-	CASSLFPQDTQYF
TRBV28	TRBJ2-2	TRBD2	CASHGGTSVRTGELFF
TRBV9	TRBJ2-4	-	CASTERGLAKNIQYF
TRBV6-5	TRBJ1-4	TRBD1	CASRFQGQGYEKLFF
TRBV30	TRBJ1-1	-	CAWSSDLEAEAFF
TRBV11-2	TRBJ2-2	TRBD2	CASSLRASGNTGELFF
TRBV11-3	TRBJ2-3	-	CASSPGTDTQYF
TRBV28	TRBJ2-7	-	CASSLRIEPYEQYF
TRBV24-1	TRBJ1-2	-	CATSDSTEGYGYTF
TRBV19	TRBJ1-2	TRBD1	CASSTRGGNYGYTF
TRBV7-9	TRBJ1-6	-	CASSLDDSQSSYNSPLHF
TRBV9	TRBJ2-1	TRBD2	CASSVGSAGGGPYNEQFF
TRBV3-1/TRBV3-2	TRBJ1-6	TRBD1	CASSPRDRYNSPLHF
TRBV29-1	TRBJ1-1	TRBD1	CSVRTGDTEAFF
TRBV20-1	TRBJ2-3	-	CSASLDRDRTDTQYF
TRBV18	TRBJ1-2	-	CASSPRANQNPLF
TRBV3-1/TRBV3-2	TRBJ2-3	TRBD2	CASSHVTGLAGTDTQYF
TRBV7-2	TRBJ2-7	-	CASSSLETYEQYF
TRBV7-8	TRBJ1-3	TRBD1	CASGIGQGRNTIYF
TRBV29-1	TRBJ1-2	TRBD1	CSVGMTGLRYGYTF
TRBV19	TRBJ1-5	-	CASRSGRTGNQPQHF
TRBV3-1/TRBV3-2	TRBJ1-1	-	CASSQEVGKEAFF
TRBV7-2	TRBJ1-2	-	CASSSTGNEGYGYTF
TRBV3-1/TRBV3-2	TRBJ1-2	-	CASSQDHLGGFGYTF
TRBV7-9	TRBJ2-7	-	CASSVTGNSYEQYF
TRBV12-3/TRBV12-4	TRBJ2-1	-	CASSYLSYNEQFF
TRBV6-5	TRBJ1-3	-	CASMGTRAGNTIYF
TRBV3-1/TRBV3-2	TRBJ2-7	-	CASSPANRAYEQYF
TRBV9	TRBJ2-1	-	CASSLTPNSYNEQFF
TRBV27	TRBJ1-6	-	CASRISGSYNSPLHF
TRBV29-1	TRBJ1-4	-	CSFQSGEKLFF
TRBV10-3	TRBJ1-5	-	CAISESRAGEQPQHF
TRBV4-1	TRBJ1-1	-	CASSPRVIWGRNNTEAFF
TRBV7-9	TRBJ1-1	TRBD1	CASSLAGQGNTEAFF
TRBV19	TRBJ1-6	TRBD1	CASRARTGDNSPLHF
TRBV27	TRBJ1-2	-	CASSWKGSNYGYTF
TRBV12-5	TRBJ2-1	TRBD1	CASGLAAGTATHEQFF
TRBV19	TRBJ1-1	TRBD1	CASMVTGAWTEAFF
TRBV18	TRBJ2-7	TRBD1	CASSPKFLTGASYEQYF
TRBV25-1	TRBJ1-6	TRBD1	CASSRSRTGNSPLHF
TRBV28	TRBJ1-4	-	CASASTATNEKLFF
TRBV5-1	TRBJ1-2	TRBD1	CASSLEGGGDGYTF
TRBV10-2	TRBJ1-1	-	CASPPSRQSNTEAFF
TRBV15	TRBJ2-1	TRBD2	CATSRDLAGDSNEQFF
TRBV12-3/TRBV12-4	TRBJ2-7	TRBD1	CASSPTGYEQYF
TRBV6-6	TRBJ1-2	-	CASSGQGSLNYGYTF
TRBV3-1/TRBV3-2	TRBJ1-3	TRBD1	CASTTGDSGNTIYF
TRBV19	TRBJ1-1	-	CATRRGPTEAFF
TRBV28	TRBJ2-1	TRBD2	CASSPQTSGAYNEQFF
TRBV7-2	TRBJ2-5	TRBD1	CASSQHRGRETQYF
TRBV30	TRBJ1-6	-	CAWRLSSYNSPLHF
TRBV7-8	TRBJ1-2	TRBD1	CASSRTGNYGYTF
TRBV9	TRBJ2-5	-	CASSVVPDGGTETQYF
TRBV27	TRBJ2-7	TRBD2	CASSGAGGPSEQYF
TRBV3-1/TRBV3-2	TRBJ1-2	-	CASSHTYGYTF
TRBV4-3	TRBJ1-2	-	CASSPQPGDYGYTF
TRBV7-8	TRBJ2-3	-	CASSMKRGDRTDTQYF
TRBV2	TRBJ1-5	TRBD1	CASSEANRGNQPQHF